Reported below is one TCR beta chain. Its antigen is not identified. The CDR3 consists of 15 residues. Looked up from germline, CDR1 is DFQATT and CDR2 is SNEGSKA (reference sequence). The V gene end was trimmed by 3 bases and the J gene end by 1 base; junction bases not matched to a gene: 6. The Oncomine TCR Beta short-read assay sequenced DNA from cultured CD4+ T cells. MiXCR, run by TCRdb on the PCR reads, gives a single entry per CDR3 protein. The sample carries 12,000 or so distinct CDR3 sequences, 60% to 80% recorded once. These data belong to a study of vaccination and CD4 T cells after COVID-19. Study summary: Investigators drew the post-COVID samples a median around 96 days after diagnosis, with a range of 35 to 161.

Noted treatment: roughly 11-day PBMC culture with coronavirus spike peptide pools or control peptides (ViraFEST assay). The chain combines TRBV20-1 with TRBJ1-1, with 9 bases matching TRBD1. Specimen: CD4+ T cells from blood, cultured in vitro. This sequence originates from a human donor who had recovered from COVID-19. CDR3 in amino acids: CSARVDRGGNTEAFF. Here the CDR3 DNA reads TGCAGTGCTAGGGTGGACAGGGGAGGGAACACTGAAGCTTTCTTT.